One sample yielded the 5 T cell receptor beta chains listed below, sequenced in a study of blood T cells in healthy people across ages. Alongside a J-beta primer mix, a sample-barcoded 5' primer served in a second PCR lasting about 7 to 11 cycles. Each CDR3 protein gets one entry after TCRdb re-called the 5' RACE reads with MiXCR. The sample contains about 1.6 million distinct CDR3 sequences, almost 35% of which appear only once. Sequencing was performed on blood. These receptors were obtained from a woman in her 30s in good health.

The table lists this clonotype with a few counts. The gene calls are TRBV12-3 or TRBV12-4 and TRBJ2-5, with 9 bases aligning to TRBD1. The CDR3 is 13 amino acids. V trimming: 9 bases; J trimming: 3 bases; junction bases outside the gene matches: 5. CDR3 bases: TGTGCCAGTATGGACAGGGGCGAAGAGACCCAGTACTTC. Its protein product is CASMDRGEETQYF.

This clonotype was found a few times. J is TRBJ2-1 and V is TRBV12-3 or TRBV12-4, with 7 bases that match TRBD1. This CDR3 has 14 amino acids. V shed 7 bases and J 4 bases; nucleotides not matched to a gene: 7. CDR3 in amino acids: CASTPGTAYNEQFF. The CDR3 DNA is TGTGCCAGCACCCCCGGGACAGCGTACAATGAGCAGTTCTTC.

This chain links TRBV18 with TRBJ2-1, with 8 bases that match TRBD2. In germline, CDR1 is KGHSH, CDR2 LQKENI. The CDR3 has 18 residues. After removal of 3 bases from V and 1 base from J, the junction contained 11 bases not matched to a gene. CDR3 sequence reads: CASSPYRAGVWSYNEQFF. Written as DNA, the CDR3 is TGTGCCAGCTCACCCTACCGAGCGGGGGTATGGTCCTACAATGAGCAGTTCTTC.

This clonotype was seen a few times. This chain links TRBV12-3 or TRBV12-4 with TRBJ2-7; TRBD2 matches at 13 bases. The CDR3 loop spans 14 amino acids. The ends lost 3 bases at V and 7 bases at J; junction bases unmatched: 3. This CDR3 reads CASSFTSGRGEQYF. CDR3 in DNA: TGTGCCAGCAGTTTTACTAGCGGGAGGGGGGAGCAGTACTTC.

This chain connects TRBV6-2 or TRBV6-3 to TRBJ2-1, with 9 bases lining up with TRBD2. The germline V gene has CDR1 MNHEY and CDR2 SVGEGT. The CDR3 spans 17 residues. After removal of 3 bases from V and 5 bases from J, the junction contained 11 bases not matched to a gene. CDR3 DNA sequence: TGTGCCAGCAGTTATCTTGAGTGGCGGGAGGGCCACAATGAGCAGTTCTTC. Translating gives CASSYLEWREGHNEQFF.